This T cell receptor beta chain came from a study of control samples from healthy donors and cancer patients. Profiling relied on immunoSEQ multiplex PCR, and the TCRdb table lists in-frame clones only, not all of them. The data contain over 150,000 clones, approximately 96% of them singletons. This CDR3 has 14 amino acids. V was cut by 8 bases and J by 4 bases, with 18 bases left in between. Germline CDR1 reads SGHAT; CDR2 reads FQNNGV. J is TRBJ2-7 and V is TRBV11-2; no clear D gene. This clonotype originated in a woman aged 25 to 39 in good health. The sequenced sample consisted of blood. The chain's CDR3 is CASSVRLLPYEQYF. The CDR3 DNA follows: TGTGCCAGCTCGGTTCGGCTCCTACCATACGAGCAGTACTTC. Full variable domain (missing parts from reference TRBV11-2 and TRBJ2-7): EAGVAQSPRYKIIEKRQSVAFWCNPISGHATLYWYQQILGQGPKLLIQFQNNGVVDDSQLPKDRFSAERLKGVDSTLKIQPAKLEDSAVYLCASSVRLLPYEQYFGPGTRLTVT.